The source of this T cell receptor (beta chain) is a study of blood T cells in healthy people across ages. Germline-derived CDR1 and CDR2 are SGHRS and YFSETQ. Trimming removed 6 bases from V and 0 bases from J, with 12 bases in between. The CDR3 is 15 residues long. The authors ran a second PCR of 7 to 11 cycles using a sample-barcoded 5' primer and a J-beta primer mix. TCRdb itself ran the 5' RACE reads through MiXCR, one entry per CDR3 protein. The data contain around 1,100,000 distinct CDR3 sequences, roughly two fifths of them singletons. The rearrangement joins TRBV5-1 to TRBJ2-2; D is ambiguous. Sequencing used blood. The receptor comes from a young man in good health. CDR3 DNA sequence: TGCGCCAGCAAACCAAATCCCACGAACACCGGGGAGCTGTTTTTT. This sequence encodes CASKPNPTNTGELFF.